These 24 T cell receptor beta chains were sequenced from one sample in a study of naive and memory T cell subsets. No antigens are known for them. An equimolar mix of two oligonucleotides served as the beta constant-region primer for TRBC1 and TRBC2. The ligated cDNA underwent four PCR rounds using SP2 and nested alpha and beta constant-region primers. Via MiXCR, TCRdb re-called the UMI-ligation and nested PCR reads, giving one row per CDR3 protein. The table includes around 160,000 distinct CDR3 sequences, approximately 22% detected once. General study results and limits: Naive repertoires, especially CD8, held a few larger clonotypes, possibly memory cells re-expressing CD45RA.

The sample was naive CD4+ T cells from blood. These receptors came from a human donor in good health.

This clonotype was counted a few times. V gene TRBV29-1 combines with J gene TRBJ1-2, with TRBD1 matching over 8 bases. The CDR3 loop spans 13 amino acids. Germline assignment: CDR1 SQVTM and CDR2 ANQGSEA. V shed 2 bases, J shed 4 bases, and the junction held 3 bases outside the gene matches. CDR3 loop: CSVERTGTYGYTF. DNA for the CDR3: TGCAGCGTTGAAAGGACAGGGACCTATGGCTACACCTTC. Looking up the rest from reference TRBV29-1 and TRBJ1-2 gives the full variable domain: SAVISQKPSRDICQRGTSLTIQCQVDSQVTMMFWYRQQPGQSLTLIATANQGSEATYESGFVIDKFPISRPNLTFSTLTVSNMSPEDSSIYLCSVERTGTYGYTFGSGTRLTVV.

There are a few counts of this clonotype. The rearrangement links TRBV20-1 to TRBJ2-7; either TRBD1 or TRBD2 may supply D (6 bases each). Trimming took 5 bases from V and 6 from J, leaving 11 bases between them. This CDR3 region has 11 residues. Germline V gene lookup returns CDR1 DFQATT and CDR2 SNEGSKA (reference sequence). CDR3 DNA: TGCAGTGCTCACGAGGGGGGCGAGCAGTACTTC. Translation gives CSAHEGGEQYF.

V and J are TRBV4-1 and TRBJ2-7, with no clear D. The germline gives CDR1 MGHRA, CDR2 YSYEKL. The CDR3 contains 15 residues. Trimming removed 3 bases from V and 3 bases from J, with 15 bases in between. CDR3 nucleotides: TGCGCCAGCAGCCACCCTCCATTAGGGAACTACGAGCAGTACTTC. Its translation: CASSHPPLGNYEQYF.

The chain recombines TRBV6-5 with TRBJ1-5; the D is unclear. Trimming took 2 bases from V and 4 from J, leaving 9 bases between them. The CDR3 is made up of 14 amino acids. Germline V gene sequence: CDR1 MNHEY, CDR2 SVGAGI. CDR3 coding DNA: TGTGCCAGCAGTTACGGGTCGCCTAATCAGCCCCAGCATTTT. Protein product: CASSYGSPNQPQHF.

This clonotype was observed a few times. The rearrangement joins TRBV5-4 to TRBJ2-7; TRBD2 agrees at 7 bases. Germline CDR1 SGHNT, CDR2 YYREEE (reference sequence). This CDR3 has 15 residues. Losses at the gene ends were 0 bases for V and 0 bases for J; bases not matched to a gene: 3. CDR3 in DNA: TGTGCCAGCAGCTTGGTTGGCGGGAGCTCCTACGAGCAGTACTTC. It translates to CASSLVGGSSYEQYF.

The chain recombines TRBV18 with TRBJ2-2; TRBD2 agrees at 9 bases. The CDR3 loop spans 16 amino acids. CDR1 and CDR2 from the germline V gene are KGHSH and LQKENI. Losses at the gene ends were 1 base for V and 5 bases for J; bases not matched to a gene: 5. The CDR3 loop reads CASSPLAGDVTGELFF. CDR3 DNA: TGTGCCAGCTCACCACTAGCGGGAGATGTTACCGGGGAGCTGTTTTTT.

This clonotype has a handful of counts. The CDR3 region has the DNA TGCGCCAGCAGTGAGTCGTCAGGGGCGGGTGAAAAACTGTTTTTT. Amino acids: CASSESSGAGEKLFF. This sequence joins TRBV10-1 and TRBJ1-4; weak D call: TRBD1 (6 bases). The CDR3 has 15 amino acids. In germline, CDR1 is WNHNN, CDR2 SYGVQD (reference sequence). V was clipped by 0 bases and J by 7 bases, with 12 bases between them.

In its sample, this clonotype was seen many times. This rearrangement joins TRBV9 to TRBJ1-3; 9 bases match TRBD1. Germline CDR1 reads SGDLS; CDR2 reads YYNGEE. The CDR3 extends over 18 amino acids. V was pared by 0 bases and J by 4 bases, with 11 bases of the junction left unmatched. The CDR3 spells CASSVVDRGLIGGNTIYF. DNA of the CDR3: TGTGCCAGCAGCGTAGTCGACAGGGGGTTAATTGGCGGAAACACCATATATTTT.

This sequence joins TRBV18 and TRBJ1-5; D remains ambiguous. CDR1 is KGHSH and CDR2 is LQKENI in the germline V gene. The CDR3 covers 13 residues. The V end was cut by 5 bases, the J end by 3 bases, with 8 bases between. The CDR3 reads CASSVKPNQPQHF. As DNA, the CDR3 is TGTGCCAGCTCAGTAAAGCCCAATCAGCCCCAGCATTTT.

This clonotype was counted ten times or more. This chain connects TRBV29-1 to TRBJ2-3; D uncertain. CDR1 is SQVTM, CDR2 ANQGSEA, per germline. The CDR3 contains 15 residues. Trimming pared 7 bases from V and 5 bases from J, leaving 22 bases between. CDR3 amino acids: CSAHNWKSGKDTQYF. The CDR3 bases are TGCAGCGCTCACAACTGGAAGTCTGGAAAAGATACGCAGTATTTT.

J is TRBJ1-5 and V is TRBV20-1; D is possibly TRBD1 (5 bases). The germline gives CDR1 DFQATT, CDR2 SNEGSKA (reference sequence). The CDR3 runs to 13 residues. Trimming removed 4 bases from V and 5 bases from J, with 12 bases in between. The CDR3 protein is CSAKGDEDQPQHF. In DNA, the CDR3 is TGCAGTGCTAAAGGGGATGAAGATCAGCCCCAGCATTTT.

The table lists this clonotype with a few counts. This sequence joins TRBV27 and TRBJ2-7; D not certain. CDR3 length: 13 amino acids. Germline values: CDR1 MNHEY, CDR2 SMNVEV (reference sequence). V shed 5 bases and J shed 3 bases, with 11 bases lying between them. The CDR3 DNA is TGTGCCAGCAGTCCCCTCGGGTTCTACGAGCAGTACTTC. It codes for CASSPLGFYEQYF.

This clonotype was seen more than once but under ten times. The rearrangement uses TRBV7-2 and TRBJ2-3; 8 bases are a match to TRBD2. The germline gives CDR1 SGHTA, CDR2 FQGNSA. V lost 7 bases and J lost 4; bases outside the gene matches: 13. The CDR3 spans 16 residues. The CDR3: CASTPSSGRSADTQYF. In DNA form, the CDR3 reads TGTGCCAGCACCCCATCCAGCGGGAGATCTGCAGATACGCAGTATTTT.

The rearrangement links TRBV29-1 to TRBJ2-3; TRBD2 aligns across 7 bases. CDR1 is SQVTM, CDR2 ANQGSEA, per germline. This CDR3 is 16 amino acids long. After removal of 4 bases from V and 1 base from J, the junction contained 11 bases not matched to a gene. CDR3 amino acids: CSVVGDSGSGTDTQYF. The DNA for the CDR3 is TGCAGCGTTGTTGGGGATAGCGGGTCCGGCACAGATACGCAGTATTTT.

This clonotype has ten or more counts. V usage is TRBV30 and J usage is TRBJ2-1; 12 bases agree with TRBD2. This CDR3 is 16 amino acids long. The junction had 6 bases not matched to a gene; V was cut back by 2 bases and J by 4 bases. Looked up from germline, CDR1 is GTSNPN and CDR2 is SVGIG (reference sequence). The CDR3 nucleotides read TGTGCCTGGAGTCTACTAGCGGGAGGACCTTACAATGAGCAGTTCTTC. It codes for CAWSLLAGGPYNEQFF.

This sequence joins TRBV5-1 and TRBJ2-7; no definite D call. CDR1 is SGHRS and CDR2 is YFSETQ in the germline V gene. The V end was cut by 4 bases, the J end by 2 bases, with 16 bases between. The CDR3 totals 15 residues. The CDR3: CASSPDGRWPYEQYF. The CDR3, as DNA: TGCGCCAGCAGCCCCGACGGCAGGTGGCCCTACGAGCAGTACTTC.

This chain connects TRBV29-1 to TRBJ2-5; no clear D. CDR3 length: 11 residues. V was trimmed by 6 bases and J by 4 bases, leaving 9 bases between them. Germline V gene sequence: CDR1 SQVTM, CDR2 ANQGSEA. Written as DNA, the CDR3 is TGCAGCGTAAACTGGGGAGAGACCCAGTACTTC. Its translation: CSVNWGETQYF. Supplemented by reference TRBV29-1 and TRBJ2-5, the full variable domain reads SAVISQKPSRDICQRGTSLTIQCQVDSQVTMMFWYRQQPGQSLTLIATANQGSEATYESGFVIDKFPISRPNLTFSTLTVSNMSPEDSSIYLCSVNWGETQYFGPGTRLLVL.

This clonotype showed up just a few times. The chain joins TRBV19 to TRBJ2-2; TRBD2 matches 12 bases. J gave up 2 bases and V 5 bases, and 6 bases lay outside the gene matches. The CDR3 sequence is 17 residues long. Germline V CDR1 and CDR2: LNHDA, SQIVND (reference sequence). The CDR3 bases are TGTGCCAGTAGTGCCACCGGACTAGCGGGAAACACCGGGGAGCTGTTTTTT. This codes for CASSATGLAGNTGELFF.

This clonotype was recorded only once. J is TRBJ2-5 and V is TRBV30; D gene uncertain. Trimming took off 3 bases at V and 1 base at J, with 6 bases between the two ends. This CDR3 has 12 amino acids. CDR1 is GTSNPN, CDR2 SVGIG, per germline (reference sequence). The CDR3 here is CAWRGPQETQYF. CDR3 DNA sequence: TGTGCCTGGAGGGGCCCCCAAGAGACCCAGTACTTC. The full variable domain, rest sourced from reference TRBV30 and TRBJ2-5, is SQTIHQWPATLVQPVGSPLSLECTVEGTSNPNLYWYRQAAGRGLQLLFYSVGIGQISSEVPQNLSASRPQDRQFILSSKKLLLSDSGFYLCAWRGPQETQYFGPGTRLLVL.

The V call is TRBV7-9, the J call TRBJ2-7; D possibly corresponds to TRBD1 (5 bases). Trimming removed 5 bases at V and 2 bases at J, with 13 bases between. The CDR3 consists of 14 residues. CDR1 is SEHNR and CDR2 is FQNEAQ in the germline V gene (reference sequence). The CDR3 reads CASSTLDITYEQYF. In DNA, the CDR3 is TGTGCCAGCAGCACCCTGGACATAACCTACGAGCAGTACTTC.

This clonotype is a singleton in its sample. CDR3 sequence reads: CASSLGTGGEKLFF. The CDR3 DNA reads as TGCGCCAGCAGCTTGGGGACCGGAGGTGAAAAACTGTTTTTT. The V and J genes are TRBV5-1 and TRBJ1-4; D is uncertain. Germline V CDR1 and CDR2: SGHRS, YFSETQ. The V gene lost 0 bases and the J gene lost 7 bases, with 10 bases spanning the gap. The CDR3 is made up of 14 amino acids.

This clonotype occurred many times. The chain employs TRBV6-5 and TRBJ2-6; D may be TRBD2 (6 bases). The CDR3 is made up of 15 amino acids. The V gene lost 6 bases and the J gene lost 3 bases, with 12 bases spanning the gap. Per germline, CDR1 MNHEY and CDR2 SVGAGI. Here the CDR3 reads CASSRGDLGANVLTF. DNA of the CDR3: TGTGCCAGCAGCCGCGGGGACCTTGGGGCCAACGTCCTGACTTTC.

A few counts support this clonotype. The chain joins TRBV7-6 to TRBJ2-1; 15 bases fit TRBD2. This CDR3 contains 16 residues. V was pared by 4 bases and J by 7 bases, with 5 bases of the junction left unmatched. Germline CDR1 SGHVS, CDR2 FNYEAQ. CDR3 sequence reads: CASSSWTSGRVNEQFF. The CDR3 bases are TGTGCCAGCAGCTCATGGACTAGCGGGAGGGTTAATGAGCAGTTCTTC.

The table lists this clonotype with a few counts. This sequence joins TRBV5-1 and TRBJ2-1; 7 bases line up with TRBD1. Per the germline V gene, CDR1 is SGHRS and CDR2 is YFSETQ. The CDR3 totals 16 residues. The V and J ends lost 1 base and 4 bases, in that order; junction bases with no gene match: 8. DNA for the CDR3: TGCGCCAGCAGCTTGAGGGCGCGACAGGGTTACAATGAGCAGTTCTTC. Translation gives CASSLRARQGYNEQFF.